These T cell receptor beta chains were read from a single sample in a study of T-cell memory formation after mild COVID-19. TCRdb processed the 5' RACE reads anew with MiXCR; each CDR3 protein has one entry. The sample includes nearly 350,000 distinct CDR3 sequences, under 15% of them seen just once. Material for sequencing was PBMCs or a T cell subset sorted from them (not recorded which). These receptors were collected from a man between 18 and 35 years old who had mild COVID-19 (a few samples of this study predate the infection). Cell type and time point are not known. The conserved cysteine and the conserved F or W are not part of the CDR3 here. The order of the fields is clone size, V gene, J gene, CDR3 protein. Only part of the rows carry a size: once, few, many, or a class if the clone is expanded.

few,TRBV3-1,TRBJ2-5,ASSLPGTWMETQY
few,TRBV4-2,TRBJ2-7,ASSQVGGGQSYEQY
-,TRBV20-1,TRBJ1-1,SLVRLRWLSAF
-,TRBV30,TRBJ2-6,AWSVQRAWGANVLT
many,TRBV11-2,TRBJ1-6,ASSLTDSPLH
many,TRBV5-1,TRBJ2-3,ASSLGGSTDTQY
-,TRBV28,TRBJ2-4,ASRPSDSSKNIQY
many,TRBV5-1,TRBJ2-1,ASSLLAGGHNEQF
-,TRBV11-2,TRBJ2-7,ATGQGPTYEQY
few,TRBV5-5,TRBJ2-1,ASSSGPTGVNEQF
few,TRBV4-2,TRBJ2-1,ASSQDIGGTVHNEQF
many,TRBV7-2,TRBJ2-5,ASSSGGRQETQY
-,TRBV19,TRBJ1-5,ASYATGHSNQPQH
-,TRBV7-6,TRBJ2-7,ASSLDRGDEQY
-,TRBV9,TRBJ2-2,ASSVGGGAPTGELF
-,TRBV7-9,TRBJ2-1,ASSFGGGLSYNEQF
few,TRBV29-1,TRBJ1-1,SATGRNTEAF
-,TRBV27,TRBJ2-3,ASSPGSGGYTQY
-,TRBV21-1,TRBJ2-2,ASSKGLAGTNTGELF
-,TRBV19,TRBJ2-3,ATALDTQY
-,TRBV11-2,TRBJ2-3,ASSLDLSGITDTQY
-,TRBV20-1,TRBJ1-2,SARRPIGHYGYT
-,TRBV5-1,TRBJ2-1,ASSSDTHNEQF
many,TRBV5-1,TRBJ2-7,ASSSQGSSYEQY
-,TRBV20-1,TRBJ2-3,SATLLRDTQY
-,TRBV28,TRBJ2-4,ASSLRGSLWRAKNIQY
-,TRBV3-1,TRBJ2-5,ASSPTRGRGTQY
few,TRBV7-8,TRBJ1-5,ASSTGQGYQPQH
few,TRBV5-1,TRBJ2-7,ASSPGRAPYEQY
-,TRBV2,TRBJ1-1,ASRILLNTEAF
few,TRBV12-3/TRBV12-4,TRBJ1-1,ASSISAGVGTEAF
many,TRBV12-3/TRBV12-4,TRBJ1-1,ASASGTWFQQSTEAF
-,TRBV5-4,TRBJ2-3,ASSVRQGITDTQY
-,TRBV7-9,TRBJ2-3,ASKSHPRHSTDTQY
-,TRBV24-1,TRBJ2-2,ATRDSYTGELF
many,TRBV6-6,TRBJ1-2,ASSYGQEANYGYT
-,TRBV4-1,TRBJ2-7,ASTGSNYEQY
few,TRBV5-1,TRBJ2-5,ASSFLGGPGETQY
many,TRBV6-5,TRBJ2-3,ASSYSSGVGDTQY
many,TRBV20-1,TRBJ1-6,SASLASLGSPLH
many,TRBV5-6,TRBJ2-5,ASSLGDGETQY
few,TRBV9,TRBJ2-7,ASSVDSGGYEQY
many,TRBV2,TRBJ1-1,ASRWAGNTEAF
-,TRBV18,TRBJ2-7,ASSVQGRAYEQY
once,TRBV9,TRBJ1-6,ASSVRRFNGLGNSPLH
-,TRBV20-1,TRBJ2-5,SARDYTGGGETQY
-,TRBV7-6,TRBJ2-7,ASSPGQGPGYEQY
-,TRBV6-2/TRBV6-3,TRBJ2-6,ASSYFGSGANVLT
few,TRBV29-1,TRBJ2-7,SVVQGPTYEQY
-,TRBV11-2,TRBJ2-1,ASSRGLSGGSSYNEQF
once,TRBV14,TRBJ1-2,ASSQRTYGYT
once,TRBV19,TRBJ2-2,ASSIVPIGELF